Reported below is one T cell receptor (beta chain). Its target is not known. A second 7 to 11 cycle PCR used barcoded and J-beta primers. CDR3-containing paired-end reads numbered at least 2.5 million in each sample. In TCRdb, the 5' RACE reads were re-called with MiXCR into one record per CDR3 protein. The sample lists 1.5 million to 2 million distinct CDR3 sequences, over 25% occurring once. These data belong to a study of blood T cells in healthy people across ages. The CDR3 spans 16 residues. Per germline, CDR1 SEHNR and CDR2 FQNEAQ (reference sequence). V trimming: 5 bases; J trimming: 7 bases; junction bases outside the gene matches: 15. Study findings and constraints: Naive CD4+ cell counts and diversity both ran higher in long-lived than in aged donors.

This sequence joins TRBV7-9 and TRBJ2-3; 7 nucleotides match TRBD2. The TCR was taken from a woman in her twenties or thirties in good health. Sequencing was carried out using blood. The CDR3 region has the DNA TGTGCCAGCAGCGCCCGGACTGGCGGGAGTATTTATACGCAGTATTTT. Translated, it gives CASSARTGGSIYTQYF.